The 9 T cell receptor beta chains below all came from one sample that was sequenced in a study of tissue T cells after allogeneic stem cell transplantation (dated by TCRdb to between 2022 and 2023). Library preparation employed the immunoSEQ multiplex PCR assay. This immuneACCESS table, as held by TCRdb, lists in-frame sequences with V and J called but not all clones. Of the missing ones, under half trace to an unresolved V gene in checked studies; the others have no known cause. The sample has approximately 8,200 clones on record, over 35% of them singletons. The biggest ten clones account for about 2.2% of the sample. In the paper's terms, the time point label means: mouse harvest day 7 after allogeneic transplant. Mouse grafts combined 10^7 T-cell-depleted bone marrow cells with 10^6 splenic CD5+ T cells, given via tail vein injection. Sequenced: skin. These receptors all come from a female BALB/c mouse given C57BL/6 T cells with graft-versus-host disease after an allogeneic hematopoietic cell transplant.

There are a few counts of this clone. Gene names refer to mouse genes. The read ends 1 residue early relative to the CDR3; the germline J gene fills the gap. The chain employs TRBV2 and TRBJ2-4; D unresolved. The CDR3 extends over 15 amino acids. V shed 0 bases and J shed 0 bases, with 7 bases lying between them. Per the germline V gene, CDR1 is LGHNA and CDR2 is YSYQKL. The CDR3 sequence is CASSQDKASQNTLYF. The sequenced CDR3 bases are TGTGCCAGCAGCCAAGATAAAGCTAGTCAAAACACCTTGTAC.

This clone has just a few counts. Any gene name here is a mouse gene name. The CDR3 end is not reached by the read, which stops 1 residue before it; the germline J gene fills it in. The V call is TRBV26, the J call TRBJ2-3, with 7 positions matching TRBD1. Germline lookup yields CDR1 KGHPV and CDR2 FQNQEV (reference sequence). The CDR3 spans 15 residues. With V trimmed by 2 bases and J by 4 bases, 6 bases remained unmatched. The CDR3 region is CASSLTGAGPETLYF. The CDR3 DNA, read in part, is TGTGCCAGCAGTCTGACAGGGGCGGGTCCAGAAACGCTGTAT.

Remarks on this clone: Gene names and germline refer to mouse. The CDR3 end falls 1 residue outside the read, so it is completed with the germline J gene. The V gene is TRBV3, the J gene TRBJ2-7; D may be TRBD1 or TRBD2 (6 bases each). The CDR3 is 13 residues long. From germline, CDR1 is SNHLY and CDR2 FYNGKV (reference sequence). V gave up 2 bases and J gave up 7 bases, with 12 bases separating them. The CDR3 sequence: CASSLRGLSEQYF. CDR3 DNA, as far as it was read: TGTGCCAGCAGCTTACGGGGGCTCTCCGAACAGTAC.

About this clone: Each gene name is a mouse one. The CDR3: CASSMSRGNTLYF. The DNA read from the CDR3 is TGTGCCAGCAGTATGAGCAGGGGAAACACCTTGTAC. The chain joins TRBV19 to TRBJ2-4; a weak D match, TRBD1 (6 bases). The read comes to an end 1 residue before the CDR3 does, leaving the germline J gene to fill in the end. V was shortened by 2 bases and J by 5 bases, with 9 bases between the two germline ends. Looked up from germline, CDR1 is FNHDT and CDR2 is SITEND (reference sequence). This CDR3 region has 13 residues. The variable domain in full, completed from reference TRBV19 and TRBJ2-4, reads GGIITQTPKFLIGQEGQKLTLKCQQNFNHDTMYWYRQDSGKGLRLIYYSITENDLQKGDLSEGYDASREKKSSFSLTVTSAQKNEMAVFLCASSMSRGNTLYFGAGTRLSVL.

As for this clone: Gene names follow the mouse nomenclature. The read falls 1 residue short of the CDR3 end, and the missing part is taken from the germline J gene. The chain recombines TRBV23 with TRBJ2-5; the table calls TRBD1, which could not be checked here. CDR1 and CDR2 (germline): KGHTA, FQNQQP. The length of the CDR3 is 13 residues. CDR3 sequence reads: CSSSQSQGDTQYF. Partial CDR3 DNA: TGCTCCAGCAGTCAATCGCAGGGTGACACCCAGTAC. The full variable domain, its missing parts supplied by reference TRBV23 and TRBJ2-5, is DAAVTQKPRYLIKMKGQEAEMKCIPEKGHTAVFWYQQKQSKELKFLIYFQNQQPLDQIDMVKERFSAVCPSSSLCSLGIRTCEAEDSALYLCSSSQSQGDTQYFGPGTRLLVL.

On this clone: Gene names are the mouse ones. The part of the CDR3 DNA that was read is TGTGCCAGCAGTCCCCAGGGGTCCGGCACAGAAGTCTTC. Its translation is CASSPQGSGTEVF. The full CDR3 is CASSPQGSGTEVFF. V and J are TRBV26 and TRBJ1-1; TRBD1 is a possible D gene (6 bases). The sequence runs out 1 residue before the end of the CDR3; the remainder is reconstructed from the germline J gene. The V gene lost 4 bases and the J gene lost 4 bases, with 13 bases spanning the gap. This CDR3 contains 14 residues. CDR1 and CDR2 (germline): KGHPV, FQNQEV (reference sequence).

Details on this clone: Gene labels here are mouse ones. The CDR3 is cut off 1 residue early in the read; its end comes from the germline J gene. V gene TRBV26 combines with J gene TRBJ2-3; TRBD2 aligns across 7 bases. The CDR3 spans 15 residues. After removal of 6 bases from V and 0 bases from J, the junction contained 6 bases not matched to a gene. Germline-derived CDR1 and CDR2 are KGHPV and FQNQEV (reference sequence). The sequenced CDR3 bases are TGTGCCAGCAGCCCGGGACTGCGTAGTGCAGAAACGCTGTAT. It translates to CASSPGLRSAETLY. The entire CDR3 is CASSPGLRSAETLYF.

Concerning this clone itself: Gene names denote mouse genes. The read ends 1 residue before the CDR3 terminus; that terminus is restored from the germline J gene. The chain couples TRBV12-1 to TRBJ2-5, with TRBD2 matching over 9 bases. The CDR3 covers 14 residues. The junction had 3 bases not matched to a gene; V was cut back by 0 bases and J by 6 bases. Germline V lookup: CDR1 SGHSN, CDR2 HYEKVE. CDR3 DNA (partial): TGTGCCAGCTCTCTCGATCTGGGGGGGGACACCCAGTAC. Its translation: CASSLDLGGDTQY. From start to end, the CDR3 is CASSLDLGGDTQYF.

This clone appeared a few times. The listed genes are named as in mouse. The read terminates 1 residue before the CDR3 end, so the remaining end is supplied by the germline J gene. The V gene is TRBV23, the J gene TRBJ2-4. The CDR3 length is 13 residues. Per germline, CDR1 KGHTA and CDR2 FQNQQP. The CDR3 DNA, read in part, is TGCTCCAGCAGCCCCGGGGGACGAAACACCTTGTAC. This translates into CSSSPGGRNTLY. The whole CDR3 is CSSSPGGRNTLYF.